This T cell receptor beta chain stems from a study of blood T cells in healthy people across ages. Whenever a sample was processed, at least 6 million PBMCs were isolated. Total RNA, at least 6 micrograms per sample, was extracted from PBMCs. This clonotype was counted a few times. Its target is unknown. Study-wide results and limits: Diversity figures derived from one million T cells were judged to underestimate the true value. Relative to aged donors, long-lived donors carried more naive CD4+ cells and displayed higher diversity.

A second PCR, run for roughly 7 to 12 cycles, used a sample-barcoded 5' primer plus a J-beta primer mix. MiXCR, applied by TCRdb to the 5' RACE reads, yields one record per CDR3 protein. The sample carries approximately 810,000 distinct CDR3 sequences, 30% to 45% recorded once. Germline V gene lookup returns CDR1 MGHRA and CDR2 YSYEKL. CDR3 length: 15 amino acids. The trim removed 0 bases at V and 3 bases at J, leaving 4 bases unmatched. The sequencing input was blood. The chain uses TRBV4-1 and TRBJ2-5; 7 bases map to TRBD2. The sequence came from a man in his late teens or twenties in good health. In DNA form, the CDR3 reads TGCGCCAGCAGCCAAGAGTGGGCGGGAGAAGAGACCCAGTACTTC. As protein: CASSQEWAGEETQYF.